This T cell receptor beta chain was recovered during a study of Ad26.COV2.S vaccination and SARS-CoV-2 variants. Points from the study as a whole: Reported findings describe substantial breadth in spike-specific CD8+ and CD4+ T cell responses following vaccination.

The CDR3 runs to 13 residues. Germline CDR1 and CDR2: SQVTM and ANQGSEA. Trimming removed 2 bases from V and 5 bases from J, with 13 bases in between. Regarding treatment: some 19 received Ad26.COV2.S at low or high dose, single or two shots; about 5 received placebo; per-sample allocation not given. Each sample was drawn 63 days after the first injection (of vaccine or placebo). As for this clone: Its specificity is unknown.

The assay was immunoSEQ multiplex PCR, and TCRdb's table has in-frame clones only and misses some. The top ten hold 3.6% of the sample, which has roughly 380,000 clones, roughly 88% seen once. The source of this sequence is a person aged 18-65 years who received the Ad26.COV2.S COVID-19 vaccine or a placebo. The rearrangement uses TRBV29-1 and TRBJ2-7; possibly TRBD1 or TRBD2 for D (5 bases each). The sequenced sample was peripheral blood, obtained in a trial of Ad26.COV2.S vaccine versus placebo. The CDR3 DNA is TGCAGCGTTGAACGGGACCCCCAGAACGAGCAGTACTTC. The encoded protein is CSVERDPQNEQYF.